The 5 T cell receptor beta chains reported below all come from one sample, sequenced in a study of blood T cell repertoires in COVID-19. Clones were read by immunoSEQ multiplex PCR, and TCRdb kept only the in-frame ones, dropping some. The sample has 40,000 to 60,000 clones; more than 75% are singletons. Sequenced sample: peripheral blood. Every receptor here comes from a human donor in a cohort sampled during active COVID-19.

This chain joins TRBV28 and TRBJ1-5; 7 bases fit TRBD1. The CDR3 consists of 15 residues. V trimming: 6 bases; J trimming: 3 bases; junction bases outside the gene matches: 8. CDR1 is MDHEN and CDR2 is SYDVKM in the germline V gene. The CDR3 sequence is CASRLDRLANQPQHF. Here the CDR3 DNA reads TGTGCCAGCAGACTGGACAGGTTGGCCAATCAGCCCCAGCATTTT.

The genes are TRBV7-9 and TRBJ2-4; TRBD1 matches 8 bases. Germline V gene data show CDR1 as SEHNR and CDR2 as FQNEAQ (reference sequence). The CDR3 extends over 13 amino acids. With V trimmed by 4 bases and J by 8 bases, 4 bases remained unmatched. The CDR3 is CASSWGQEDIQYF. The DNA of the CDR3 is TGTGCCAGCAGCTGGGGACAGGAGGACATTCAGTACTTC. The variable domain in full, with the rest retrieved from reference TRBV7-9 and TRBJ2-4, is DTGVSQNPRHKITKRGQNVTFRCDPISEHNRLYWYRQTLGQGPEFLTYFQNEAQLEKSRLLSDRFSAERPKGSFSTLEIQRTEQGDSAMYLCASSWGQEDIQYFGAGTRLSVL.

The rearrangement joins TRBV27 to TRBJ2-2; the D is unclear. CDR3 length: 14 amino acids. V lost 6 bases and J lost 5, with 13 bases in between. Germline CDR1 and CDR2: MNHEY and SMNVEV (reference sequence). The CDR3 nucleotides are TGTGCCAGCAGCCTCAGCTGGCGGACCGGGGAGCTGTTTTTT. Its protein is CASSLSWRTGELFF.

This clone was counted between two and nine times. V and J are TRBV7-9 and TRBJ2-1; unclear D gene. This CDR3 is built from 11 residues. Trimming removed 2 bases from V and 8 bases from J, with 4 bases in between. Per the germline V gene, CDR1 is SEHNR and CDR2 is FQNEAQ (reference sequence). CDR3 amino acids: CASSLSYEQFF. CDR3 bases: TGTGCCAGCAGCTTATCTTATGAGCAGTTCTTC.

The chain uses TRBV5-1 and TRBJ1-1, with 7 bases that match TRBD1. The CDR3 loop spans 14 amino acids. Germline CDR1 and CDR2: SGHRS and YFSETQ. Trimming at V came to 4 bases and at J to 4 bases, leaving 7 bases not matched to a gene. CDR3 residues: CASSQDRLVTEAFF. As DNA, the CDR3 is TGCGCCAGCAGCCAGGACAGGTTGGTCACTGAAGCTTTCTTT.